This T cell receptor beta chain was identified in a study of identifying expanded T cells in peripheral blood. The data were produced by immunoSEQ multiplex PCR, yet TCRdb's version contains in-frame clones alone and is incomplete. The sample has about 82,000 clones, roughly 90% seen once; the top ten hold around 7%. Study outcomes and limitations: Variance in clone template counts between roughly two-week samples significantly increased with total template count across all healthy donors.

Of note for this clone: The antigen is undetermined.

Trimming removed 4 bases from V and 3 bases from J, with 10 bases in between. CDR3 length: 13 residues. CDR1 is SGHRS, CDR2 YFSETQ, per germline. What was sequenced was blood. This sequence was found in a person aged 18 to 70 in good health. This chain links TRBV5-1 with TRBJ1-2; D uncertain. The CDR3 spells CASSPSEDYGYTF. The CDR3 DNA reads as TGCGCCAGCAGCCCCAGTGAGGACTATGGCTACACCTTC.